This TCR beta chain was identified during a study of T cells in Graves' hyperthyroidism and ophthalmopathy (dated by TCRdb to between 2018 and 2021). As for the study more broadly: Peripheral blood samples were taken at the time of initial diagnosis, prior to any treatment. The paper describes TCR Vbeta CDR3 sequencing of fewer than 150 peripheral blood samples, made up of 43 ophthalmopathy patients, 70 to 75 hyperthyroidism patients and approximately 17 progressor patients. After sampling, hyperthyroidism patients received methimazole starting at 30 mg daily, and ophthalmopathy patients received high-dose intravenous methylprednisolone. The 95 to 100 discovery patients were randomly divided into training and test sets at a 7:3 ratio. TCR V-J signatures able to tell the groups apart were searched for in a discovery cohort of about a hundred patients, of whom approximately 40 had Graves' ophthalmopathy and about 60 had stable Graves' hyperthyroidism. Prospective prediction of ophthalmopathy was tested in an independent validation cohort consisting of some 20 hyperthyroidism patients and some 15 patients who later progressed to ophthalmopathy. The study also compared thyroid tissue and blood T-cell repertoires from over 5 Graves' hyperthyroidism patients.

A patient counted as having stable Graves' hyperthyroidism if no progression to ophthalmopathy occurred over 18 months of follow-up. Hyperthyroidism patients were newly diagnosed, had a disease duration of under 2 months, and were aged 18 to 65 years. Patients with uncontrolled infections, other autoimmune diseases, pregnancy or lactation were excluded. Diagnoses were based on clinical symptoms, serum thyroxine and TRAb, thyroid ultrasound and orbital computed tomography. PBMCs were isolated from more than 9 ml of fresh peripheral blood by Ficoll-Paque density gradient centrifugation. Total RNA was extracted with Trizol reagent, and quality was checked on an Agilent 2100 Bioanalyzer. Amplification of TCR beta CDR3 regions was carried out from RNA transcripts. For the first round of RT-PCR on the TCR CDR3, the HTBI primer set was used together with the Qiagen OneStep RT-PCR kit. Libraries were constructed in a second round of multiplex PCR, after which size selection and purification were performed. Paired-end sequencing of the libraries was performed with 100 bp reads on an Illumina HiSeq2000. Processing in the source paper ran as follows. SOAPnuke was used to process the raw data, throwing out any read that contained adapters or uncalled bases, had a mean Phred below 15, or lacked an exact constant-primer or identifier match. High-quality paired reads were merged with COPE v1.2.5, and unique nucleotide sequences were defined as clonotypes. MiTCR v1.1 was used to align clonotypes to the IMGT TRBV, TRBD and TRBJ reference segments. Analysis was restricted to V-J combinations with a frequency above 0.0001, which covered roughly 99% of repertoires. A TCS score was defined as the ratio between F50 (clonal expansion) and ExV (chaos), using BLOSUM62-based TCRdist between CDR3 peptides within each V-J. Welch's t-statistics and random forest reduced 450 to 600 V-J features to roughly 13, which were used in a naive Bayes classifier (R e1071). TCRdb cleaned the public reads at Q25 with fastp, built clones with MiXCR and kept in-frame beta chains. Rows are combined by CDR3 protein, so each entry shows the most common genes and DNA. The V and J calls and clone size are TCRdb's, not the authors'. The sample profile shows under 650,000 distinct CDR3 sequences; under 20% of them were found once. The ten largest clones represent approximately 3.9% of the sample.

Of note for this clonotype: What this receptor recognizes is not known. Per-base quality was not reported, and no clone a single base away is much larger than it.

The investigation overall reported the following: Sample size was not statistically predetermined, and investigators were not blinded to group allocation. During validation, the model predicted progression to ophthalmopathy a median of about 6.5 months ahead of onset, with 60% to 71% sensitivity and about 75% specificity. A 13 V-J signature model separated ophthalmopathy from stable hyperthyroidism, with approximately 87% sensitivity and just under 84% specificity in cross-validation and 80%/75% in testing. Most expanded thyroid clonotypes (frequency above 0.001) were also detected in blood, suggesting blood repertoires may reflect thyroid immune responses.

The sequencing input was blood. The source of this sequence is a woman under 40 with Graves' hyperthyroidism.

The CDR3 reads CSATSNRGTNEKLFF. The nucleotides read TGCAGTGCCACGTCCAACCGGGGAACTAATGAAAAACTGTTTTTT. The V and J genes are TRBV20-1 and TRBJ1-4; no D gene can be assigned with confidence. Per the germline V gene (reference sequence), DFQATT is the CDR1 and SNEGSKA is the CDR2. Trimming removed 6 bases from V and 1 base from J, leaving 15 bases between the germline ends. Measured from the cysteine to the phenylalanine, the CDR3 is 15 residues long. Only CDR3 DNA is held: 45 bases, read in frame from base 1.